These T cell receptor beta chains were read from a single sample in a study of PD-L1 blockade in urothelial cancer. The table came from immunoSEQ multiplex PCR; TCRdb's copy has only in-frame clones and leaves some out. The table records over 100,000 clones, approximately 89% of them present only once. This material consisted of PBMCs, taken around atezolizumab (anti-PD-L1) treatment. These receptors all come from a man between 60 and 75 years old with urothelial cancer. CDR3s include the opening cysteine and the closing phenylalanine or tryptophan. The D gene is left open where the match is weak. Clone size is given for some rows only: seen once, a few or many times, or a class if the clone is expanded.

CDR3 DNA: TGTGCCAGCAGCAACGGGAGGGGGGAACCCTACGAGCAGTACTTC; CDR3 protein: CASSNGRGEPYEQYF; clone size: NA; V gene: TRBV5-4; J gene: TRBJ2-7; D gene: TRBD2
CDR3 DNA: TGTGCCAGCAGCTTCCAGACTAGCGGGAGTTACGAGCAGTACTTC; CDR3 protein: CASSFQTSGSYEQYF; clone size: NA; V gene: TRBV5-5; J gene: TRBJ2-7; D gene: TRBD2
CDR3 DNA: TGTGCCAGCAGCCAAGCAGGGTCGGGCTACACCTTC; CDR3 protein: CASSQAGSGYTF; clone size: NA; V gene: TRBV4-2; J gene: TRBJ1-2; D gene: NA
CDR3 DNA: TGTGCCAGCAGCGCCAGACAGGGGTTCACAGATACGCAGTATTTT; CDR3 protein: CASSARQGFTDTQYF; clone size: NA; V gene: TRBV9; J gene: TRBJ2-3; D gene: TRBD1
CDR3 DNA: TGTGCCACCGCCAGGACACCGAACACTGAAGCTTTCTTT; CDR3 protein: CATARTPNTEAFF; clone size: once; V gene: TRBV15; J gene: TRBJ1-1; D gene: NA
CDR3 DNA: TGCAGCGTTGGCGGCATCGGGCAGCCCCAGCATTTT; CDR3 protein: CSVGGIGQPQHF; clone size: NA; V gene: TRBV29-1; J gene: TRBJ1-5; D gene: NA
CDR3 DNA: TGTGCCAGCAGTTACCGGACTAGCGTCTACAATGAGCAGTTCTTC; CDR3 protein: CASSYRTSVYNEQFF; clone size: NA; V gene: TRBV6-5; J gene: TRBJ2-1; D gene: TRBD2
CDR3 DNA: TGTGCCTGGAGTCAGGGAAGGATCACTGAAGCTTTCTTT; CDR3 protein: CAWSQGRITEAFF; clone size: once; V gene: TRBV30; J gene: TRBJ1-1; D gene: NA
CDR3 DNA: TGTGCCAGCAGCTTGGACTTATCCTACGAGCAGTACTTC; CDR3 protein: CASSLDLSYEQYF; clone size: NA; V gene: TRBV5-4; J gene: TRBJ2-7; D gene: NA
CDR3 DNA: TGTGCCAGCAGCCAACAGGCCCAGGGCTCTGGGGCCAACGTCCTGACTTTC; CDR3 protein: CASSQQAQGSGANVLTF; clone size: NA; V gene: TRBV7-3; J gene: TRBJ2-6; D gene: NA
CDR3 DNA: TGTGCCATCAGTGAGGGTTTCCAGGCCTCATTCTACGAGCAGTACTTC; CDR3 protein: CAISEGFQASFYEQYF; clone size: NA; V gene: TRBV10-3; J gene: TRBJ2-7; D gene: NA
CDR3 DNA: TGCGCCAGCAGCTGGCGACCCAGGGCAACTAATGAAAAACTGTTTTTT; CDR3 protein: CASSWRPRATNEKLFF; clone size: NA; V gene: TRBV5-1; J gene: TRBJ1-4; D gene: NA
CDR3 DNA: TGTGCCGGAGCGGGGTCTCCAAAGAACAATGAGCAGTTCTTC; CDR3 protein: CAGAGSPKNNEQFF; clone size: NA; V gene: TRBV30; J gene: TRBJ2-1; D gene: TRBD2
CDR3 DNA: TGTGCCAGTAGTATGGGCGGGGGCGAACGCTACGAGCAGTACTTC; CDR3 protein: CASSMGGGERYEQYF; clone size: NA; V gene: TRBV19; J gene: TRBJ2-7; D gene: NA
CDR3 DNA: TGTGCCAGCAACTCCGGGACAGGGGTTGATGAAAAACTGTTTTTT; CDR3 protein: CASNSGTGVDEKLFF; clone size: NA; V gene: TRBV6-1; J gene: TRBJ1-4; D gene: TRBD1
CDR3 DNA: TGTGCCAGCAGTGACCTGACTAGTCGGTACGAGCAGTACTTC; CDR3 protein: CASSDLTSRYEQYF; clone size: NA; V gene: TRBV6-5; J gene: TRBJ2-7; D gene: NA
CDR3 DNA: TGTGCCAGCAGTTCCTCGACAGGGGTCAAAAGGACTGAAGCTTTCTTT; CDR3 protein: CASSSSTGVKRTEAFF; clone size: once; V gene: TRBV6-6; J gene: TRBJ1-1; D gene: TRBD1
CDR3 DNA: TGTGCCAGCAGTTTCGCAGCCGGACTAGCGGGAGGGAAGTCCCAGTACTTC; CDR3 protein: CASSFAAGLAGGKSQYF; clone size: NA; V gene: TRBV28; J gene: TRBJ2-5; D gene: TRBD2
CDR3 DNA: TGTGCCAGCTCACGAGTCGGGACAGGGCTCCACATTCAGTACTTC; CDR3 protein: CASSRVGTGLHIQYF; clone size: NA; V gene: TRBV18; J gene: TRBJ2-4; D gene: TRBD1
CDR3 DNA: TGTGCCAGCCGAGGTGATCAGACAGCCTACTATGGCTACACCTTC; CDR3 protein: CASRGDQTAYYGYTF; clone size: NA; V gene: TRBV2; J gene: TRBJ1-2; D gene: NA
CDR3 DNA: TGTGCCAGCAGTGAAGACGGCAGGGGAGACTATGGCTACACCTTC; CDR3 protein: CASSEDGRGDYGYTF; clone size: NA; V gene: TRBV25-1; J gene: TRBJ1-2; D gene: NA
CDR3 DNA: TGTGCCAGTACCAGGGGCGGCTATGGCTACACCTTC; CDR3 protein: CASTRGGYGYTF; clone size: once; V gene: TRBV19; J gene: TRBJ1-2; D gene: NA
CDR3 DNA: TGTGCCATCAGTGAGTCGGGACAGGGGATTCGTGGGACCCAGTACTTC; CDR3 protein: CAISESGQGIRGTQYF; clone size: NA; V gene: TRBV10-3; J gene: TRBJ2-5; D gene: TRBD1
CDR3 DNA: TGTGCCAGCAGCGGGGACACCCGAGGGGGAAACACCATATATTTT; CDR3 protein: CASSGDTRGGNTIYF; clone size: few; V gene: TRBV9; J gene: TRBJ1-3; D gene: NA
CDR3 DNA: TGCGCCAGCAGCACCGGGACTAGCGGGGCGGGGGAGCAGTTCTTC; CDR3 protein: CASSTGTSGAGEQFF; clone size: NA; V gene: TRBV5-1; J gene: TRBJ2-1; D gene: TRBD2
CDR3 DNA: TGTGCCAGCAGCTTAGCCGGGACTAGCGGCAACCTAGCCAAAAACATTCAGTACTTC; CDR3 protein: CASSLAGTSGNLAKNIQYF; clone size: NA; V gene: TRBV11-1; J gene: TRBJ2-4; D gene: TRBD2
CDR3 DNA: TGTGCCAGCAGACCCGGGCCCGGGGGGCCCATGAACACTGAAGCTTTCTTT; CDR3 protein: CASRPGPGGPMNTEAFF; clone size: NA; V gene: TRBV7-9; J gene: TRBJ1-1; D gene: NA
CDR3 DNA: TGTGCCTGGACCCCACTAGCGGGAAGCACAGATACGCAGTATTTT; CDR3 protein: CAWTPLAGSTDTQYF; clone size: NA; V gene: TRBV30; J gene: TRBJ2-3; D gene: TRBD2
CDR3 DNA: TGCGCCAGCAGCCAAACCGTACTAGCGGGACACAGGGAGCAGTACTTC; CDR3 protein: CASSQTVLAGHREQYF; clone size: NA; V gene: TRBV4-1; J gene: TRBJ2-7; D gene: TRBD2
CDR3 DNA: TGCGCCAGCAGATGGGAAACCAGGGGGGTTGAAAAACTGTTTTTT; CDR3 protein: CASRWETRGVEKLFF; clone size: NA; V gene: TRBV5-1; J gene: TRBJ1-4; D gene: TRBD1
CDR3 DNA: TGTGCCAGTAGAGACAGGGGCAATGAAAAACTGTTTTTT; CDR3 protein: CASRDRGNEKLFF; clone size: NA; V gene: TRBV19; J gene: TRBJ1-4; D gene: TRBD1
CDR3 DNA: TGTGCCAGTAGTAACTCCAACCGGGACAATGGCTACACCTTC; CDR3 protein: CASSNSNRDNGYTF; clone size: NA; V gene: TRBV19; J gene: TRBJ1-2; D gene: NA
CDR3 DNA: TGTGCCAGCAGCCAATGGAGGACTAGCGGGGTGCAAGAGACCCAGTACTTC; CDR3 protein: CASSQWRTSGVQETQYF; clone size: NA; V gene: TRBV4-2; J gene: TRBJ2-5; D gene: TRBD2
CDR3 DNA: TGTGCCAGCAGCCTAGACAGGTACACCTATGGCTACATCTTC; CDR3 protein: CASSLDRYTYGYIF; clone size: NA; V gene: TRBV7-2; J gene: TRBJ1-2; D gene: NA
CDR3 DNA: TGTGCCAGCAGTCTAGCCTCACCTAGGACAGGAAGGCACGAGCAGTACTTC; CDR3 protein: CASSLASPRTGRHEQYF; clone size: once; V gene: TRBV6-7; J gene: TRBJ2-7; D gene: TRBD1
CDR3 DNA: TGTGCCAGCAGTGACTCGCTAGCGGGAGGGCCGGATACGCAGTATTTT; CDR3 protein: CASSDSLAGGPDTQYF; clone size: NA; V gene: TRBV6-4; J gene: TRBJ2-3; D gene: TRBD2
CDR3 DNA: TGTGCCAGCAGCCAAGCCCCGTGGCGGGGCCCTTTATTGGGAGAGCAGTTCTTC; CDR3 protein: CASSQAPWRGPLLGEQFF; clone size: NA; V gene: TRBV7-2; J gene: TRBJ2-1; D gene: NA
CDR3 DNA: TGTGCCAGCAGCTTGGAATGGCAGGGCGGCACAGATACGCAGTATTTT; CDR3 protein: CASSLEWQGGTDTQYF; clone size: NA; V gene: TRBV5-6; J gene: TRBJ2-3; D gene: NA
CDR3 DNA: TGTGCCAGCAGCCTCTTGACAGGACCTCAAGAGACCCAGTACTTC; CDR3 protein: CASSLLTGPQETQYF; clone size: NA; V gene: TRBV6-5; J gene: TRBJ2-5; D gene: NA
CDR3 DNA: TGTGCCAGCAGTCGGGGACAGACAGATACGCAGTATTTT; CDR3 protein: CASSRGQTDTQYF; clone size: NA; V gene: TRBV7-3; J gene: TRBJ2-3; D gene: TRBD1
CDR3 DNA: TGCGCCAGCACCCTGGTGCTAGCGGGAGGTGAAGAGACCCAGTACTTC; CDR3 protein: CASTLVLAGGEETQYF; clone size: NA; V gene: TRBV5-1; J gene: TRBJ2-5; D gene: TRBD2
CDR3 DNA: TGTGCCAGCAGTGTTGGCCCTAGAGAGACCCAGTACTTC; CDR3 protein: CASSVGPRETQYF; clone size: once; V gene: TRBV2; J gene: TRBJ2-5; D gene: NA
CDR3 DNA: TGTGCCAGCAAGCAGGGGGTAACTTACGAGCAGTACTTC; CDR3 protein: CASKQGVTYEQYF; clone size: NA; V gene: TRBV2; J gene: TRBJ2-7; D gene: TRBD1
CDR3 DNA: TGTGCCAGCAGCTTAGTGGCGGGAGCCAAAAACATTCAGTACTTC; CDR3 protein: CASSLVAGAKNIQYF; clone size: NA; V gene: TRBV7-2; J gene: TRBJ2-4; D gene: NA
CDR3 DNA: TGTGCCAGCAGCTTAGGGACTAGCGGGATTAATGAGCAGTTCTTC; CDR3 protein: CASSLGTSGINEQFF; clone size: NA; V gene: TRBV7-3; J gene: TRBJ2-1; D gene: TRBD2
CDR3 DNA: TGTGCCTGGAGTTCCAACTCCGGGACAGGGCTAGAAAAACTGTTTTTT; CDR3 protein: CAWSSNSGTGLEKLFF; clone size: once; V gene: TRBV30; J gene: TRBJ1-4; D gene: TRBD1
CDR3 DNA: TGTGCCAGCAGTCGACAGGGGTCGGGTGAAAAACTGTTTTTT; CDR3 protein: CASSRQGSGEKLFF; clone size: NA; V gene: TRBV7-2; J gene: TRBJ1-4; D gene: TRBD1
CDR3 DNA: TGTGCCAGCCAAGGACAGAGAGATCAGCCCCAGCATTTT; CDR3 protein: CASQGQRDQPQHF; clone size: NA; V gene: TRBV2; J gene: TRBJ1-5; D gene: NA
CDR3 DNA: TGTGCTAGCAGCCTGGATGGGGCTAGCGGTAATGAGCAGTTCTTC; CDR3 protein: CASSLDGASGNEQFF; clone size: NA; V gene: TRBV7-7; J gene: TRBJ2-1; D gene: TRBD2
CDR3 DNA: TGCGCCAGCAGCCAAATTCTTACAGGGGGCCGGTACGAGCAGTACTTC; CDR3 protein: CASSQILTGGRYEQYF; clone size: NA; V gene: TRBV4-3; J gene: TRBJ2-7; D gene: TRBD1
CDR3 DNA: TGTGCCAGCAGTTTAGGGGACAGGGGGAGTAATGAGCAGTTCTTC; CDR3 protein: CASSLGDRGSNEQFF; clone size: NA; V gene: TRBV28; J gene: TRBJ2-1; D gene: TRBD1
CDR3 DNA: TGCGCCAGCATCAACGGACAGGGGGGGACCTACGAGCAGTACTTC; CDR3 protein: CASINGQGGTYEQYF; clone size: NA; V gene: TRBV23-1; J gene: TRBJ2-7; D gene: TRBD1
CDR3 DNA: TGCGCCAGCACTGCTGGAAACACCATATATTTT; CDR3 protein: CASTAGNTIYF; clone size: NA; V gene: TRBV10-1; J gene: TRBJ1-3; D gene: NA
CDR3 DNA: TGTGCCAGCAAGTGGCGGGGGGGCCGAGTTTCTAGCACAGATACGCAGTATTTT; CDR3 protein: CASKWRGGRVSSTDTQYF; clone size: NA; V gene: TRBV2; J gene: TRBJ2-3; D gene: TRBD2
CDR3 DNA: TGCGCCAGCAGCTTTTCCGGGGGAACTAACACTGAAGCTTTCTTT; CDR3 protein: CASSFSGGTNTEAFF; clone size: NA; V gene: TRBV5-1; J gene: TRBJ1-1; D gene: NA